The 8 T cell receptor beta chains below all came from one sample that was sequenced in a study of control samples from healthy donors and cancer patients. Libraries were prepared by immunoSEQ multiplex PCR; TCRdb keeps only in-frame clonotypes and omits some of them. The data contain some 120,000 clones, approximately 93% of them seen just once; the ten biggest clones take up 2% to 3%. Sequencing input: blood. The receptors were sampled from a man aged 25-45 years in good health.

A few counts support this clone. The CDR3 is CASSGSAGQPQHF. CDR3 coding DNA: TGTGCCAGTAGTGGGTCAGCAGGGCAGCCCCAGCATTTT. The chain couples TRBV19 to TRBJ1-5; D perhaps matches TRBD1 (5 bases). The CDR3 extends over 13 amino acids. V lost 5 bases, J lost 7 bases, and 12 bases lay in between. The germline CDR1 and CDR2 sequences are LNHDA and SQIVND (reference sequence). Full variable domain (rest looked up from reference TRBV19 and TRBJ1-5): DGGITQSPKYLFRKEGQNVTLSCEQNLNHDAMYWYRQDPGQGLRLIYYSQIVNDFQKGDIAEGYSVSREKKESFPLTVTSAQKNPTAFYLCASSGSAGQPQHFGDGTRLSIL.

The chain couples TRBV18 to TRBJ2-2, with D possibly TRBD1 on 5 matching bases. This CDR3 contains 15 residues. Trimming took off 8 bases at V and 0 bases at J, with 13 bases between the two ends. CDR1 and CDR2 from the germline V gene are KGHSH and LQKENI. The CDR3 reads CASTWGQANTGELFF. CDR3 nucleotide sequence: TGTGCCAGCACCTGGGGCCAGGCGAACACCGGGGAGCTGTTTTTT.

This clone was picked up one time. The chain recombines TRBV7-2 with TRBJ1-5, with D perhaps TRBD1 (5 bases). The ends were cut back, 4 bases at V and 5 bases at J, with 12 bases in the middle. The germline V gene has CDR1 SGHTA and CDR2 FQGNSA. This CDR3 is built from 14 residues. The CDR3 bases are TGTGCCAGCAGCTCATTCAGGGTAGATCAGCCCCAGCATTTT. This sequence encodes CASSSFRVDQPQHF.

The chain couples TRBV12-5 to TRBJ2-3, with a possible D match to TRBD2 (5 bases). The CDR3 extends over 15 amino acids. Germline assignment: CDR1 LGHNT and CDR2 FRNRAP. V shed 6 bases and J shed 2 bases, with 15 bases lying between them. This chain's CDR3 is CASGASHPSTDTQYF. DNA of the CDR3: TGTGCTAGTGGGGCTAGCCATCCCTCCACAGATACGCAGTATTTT.

This chain uses TRBV28 with TRBJ1-3, with a possible D match to TRBD1 (6 bases). The length of the CDR3 is 15 residues. V was trimmed by 4 bases and J by 4 bases, leaving 14 bases between them. Germline lookup yields CDR1 MDHEN and CDR2 SYDVKM. The CDR3 loop reads CASSSRGGYGNTIYF. CDR3 nucleotide sequence: TGTGCCAGCAGTTCGAGGGGGGGTTACGGAAACACCATATATTTT.

This chain connects TRBV19 to TRBJ2-1; 11 nucleotides agree with TRBD2. Germline assignment: CDR1 LNHDA and CDR2 SQIVND (reference sequence). Trimming at V came to 10 bases and at J to 10 bases, leaving 18 bases not matched to a gene. This CDR3 spans 16 amino acids. CDR3 sequence (DNA): TGTGCCACGCTCCAGGTGGGACTAGCGGTGCCGGGAGAGCAGTTCTTC. It is translated as CATLQVGLAVPGEQFF.

The V and J genes are TRBV6-5 and TRBJ1-3; D is uncertain. Germline loops: CDR1 MNHEY, CDR2 SVGAGI. The length of the CDR3 is 14 residues. The ends were cut back, 6 bases at V and 4 bases at J, with 13 bases in the middle. The CDR3 nucleotides read TGTGCCAGCAGGGTGTGGGGAACCGGAAACACCATATATTTT. This encodes CASRVWGTGNTIYF.

The rearrangement links TRBV5-4 to TRBJ2-3; perhaps TRBD2 as D (6 bases). Trimming left V 5 bases short and J 3 bases short, with 10 bases between. Looked up from germline, CDR1 is SGHNT and CDR2 is YYREEE (reference sequence). The CDR3 extends over 13 amino acids. The CDR3 loop reads CASSIGGTDTQYF. The CDR3, as DNA: TGTGCCAGCAGTATAGGAGGGACAGATACGCAGTATTTT.